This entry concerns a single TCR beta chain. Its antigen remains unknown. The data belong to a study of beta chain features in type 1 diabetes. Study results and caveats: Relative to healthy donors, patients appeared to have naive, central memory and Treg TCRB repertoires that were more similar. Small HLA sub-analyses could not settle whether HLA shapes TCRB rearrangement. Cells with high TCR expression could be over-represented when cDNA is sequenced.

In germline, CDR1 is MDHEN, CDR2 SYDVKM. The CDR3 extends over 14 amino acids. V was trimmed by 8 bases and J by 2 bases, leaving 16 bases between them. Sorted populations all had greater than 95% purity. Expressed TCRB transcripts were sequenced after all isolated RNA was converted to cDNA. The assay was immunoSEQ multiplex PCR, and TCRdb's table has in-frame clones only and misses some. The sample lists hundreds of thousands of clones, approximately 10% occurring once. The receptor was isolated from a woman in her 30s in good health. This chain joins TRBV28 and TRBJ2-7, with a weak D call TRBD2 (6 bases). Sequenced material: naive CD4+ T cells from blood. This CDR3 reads CASRTEGRPYEQYF. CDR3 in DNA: TGTGCCAGCCGGACGGAGGGCAGGCCCTACGAGCAGTACTTC. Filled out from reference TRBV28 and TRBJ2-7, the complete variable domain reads DVKVTQSSRYLVKRTGEKVFLECVQDMDHENMFWYRQDPGLGLRLIYFSYDVKMKEKGDIPEGYSVSREKKERFSLILESASTNQTSMYLCASRTEGRPYEQYFGPGTRLTVT.